This T cell receptor (beta chain) originates from a study of shared clonotypes between healthy human individuals. Looking at the study overall: The study used three CD4 naive, three CD4 memory, two CD8 naive and one CD8 memory plate per donor.

The CDR3 covers 16 residues. Per germline, CDR1 MNHNS and CDR2 SASEGT. V trimming: 4 bases; J trimming: 4 bases; junction bases outside the gene matches: 8. Findings of the study overall: Among a few donors, roughly 5% of naive CD4 clonotypes were found in common. How much donors shared clonotypes was expected to be affected by sequencing depth.

About this clone: As yet, its antigen is unknown.

This table comes from immunoSEQ multiplex PCR, and its TCRdb copy is limited to in-frame clones, with some not included. The table has about 2.1 million clones, about 92% seen once; the top ten hold under 2%. The naive CD8 fraction comprised CD45RO-negative cells positively selected for CCR7 and excluded terminally differentiated effector memory CD45RA+ cells. The sequence derives from a man younger than 35 in good health. Some clones in this sample may be carry-over from other donors' samples. This rearrangement joins TRBV6-1 to TRBJ2-3, with 10 bases matching TRBD1. Sample: naive CD8+ T cells from PBMCs. The CDR3, as DNA: TGTGCCAGCAGTGGGGACAGGGGTACTTGGGCAGATACGCAGTATTTT. This translates into CASSGDRGTWADTQYF.